The TCR beta chain under discussion was sequenced for a study of cytotoxic CD8 clonotypes in ibrutinib-treated CLL. For this clone: The target antigen is unknown.

CDR1 is SGHTA and CDR2 is FQGNSA in the germline V gene. The CDR3 covers 13 residues. V lost 5 bases to trimming and J lost 4 bases, with 11 bases between them. The protocol was immunoSEQ multiplex PCR, while the TCRdb copy is restricted to in-frame clones and leaves out a portion. This sample carries more than 200,000 clones, 70% of them seen once, and the ten largest clones take approximately 5.9%. Overall study findings and caveats: Progressing and sustained-remission patients had different sampling times.

Sequenced here: PBMCs, sampled after 12 months of ibrutinib treatment. The clonotype was recovered from a human donor with chronic lymphocytic leukemia. V and J are TRBV7-2 and TRBJ1-2; no clear D gene. CDR3 sequence reads: CASSPRLLYGYTF. The CDR3 DNA reads TGTGCCAGCAGCCCCCGCTTACTCTATGGCTACACCTTC.